The 28 T cell receptor beta chains below were found in one sample sequenced in a study of cytomegalovirus exposure and HLA in healthy donors. Primers for the PCR totalled 60 Vbeta and 13 Jbeta. Generated by immunoSEQ multiplex PCR, the TCRdb table keeps only in-frame clones and is missing some. This sample has around 80,000 clones, with approximately 60% found just once. Sequencing input: PBMCs. These receptors were obtained from a male donor in good health and CMV-seropositive.

J is TRBJ2-1 and V is TRBV7-3, with D possibly being TRBD2 (5 bases). Germline V lookup: CDR1 SGHTA, CDR2 FQGTGA. The germline V and J ends were trimmed by 5 bases and 5 bases, with 19 bases remaining between them. The CDR3 spans 16 residues. CDR3 loop: CASSPQAGSRHNEQFF. The CDR3 DNA reads TGTGCCAGCAGCCCCCAGGCGGGCTCGCGGCACAATGAGCAGTTCTTC.

The chain employs TRBV27 and TRBJ2-5; no clear D. The assigned J gene may be wrong: the sequence end matches TRBJ2-7 better. This CDR3 has 13 residues. Germline V lookup: CDR1 MNHEY, CDR2 SMNVEV (reference sequence). The CDR3 nucleotides read TGTGCCAGCAGGCGAGATAGCTCCTACGAGCAGTACTTC. Its translation: CASRRDSSYEQYF.

The chain combines TRBV5-1 with TRBJ1-1; a possible D gene is TRBD1 (6 bases). This CDR3 contains 16 residues. Germline loops: CDR1 SGHRS, CDR2 YFSETQ. Between the trimmed V and J ends, which lost 4 bases and 1 base, there was a span of 17 bases. The CDR3 DNA reads as TGCGCCAGCAGCACCCAGGGGTGGGGGCCGAACACTGAAGCTTTCTTT. Protein sequence: CASSTQGWGPNTEAFF.

This chain joins TRBV6-6 and TRBJ1-1; 7 nucleotides line up with TRBD1. The CDR3 loop spans 15 amino acids. V gave up 6 bases and J gave up 6 bases; unmatched junction bases: 13. Germline loops: CDR1 MNHNY, CDR2 SVGAGI (reference sequence). The DNA of the CDR3 is TGTGCCAGCAGAAACGGTGCAGGGGGGTCGTCTGAAGCTTTCTTT. It translates to CASRNGAGGSSEAFF.

The chain combines TRBV19 with TRBJ2-6; perhaps TRBD2 as D (6 bases). Germline V CDR1 and CDR2: LNHDA, SQIVND (reference sequence). The CDR3 is 15 amino acids. The V and J ends lost 5 bases and 3 bases respectively, with 11 bases between them. CDR3 in amino acids: CASSRDSSGANVLTF. CDR3 DNA: TGTGCCAGTAGTCGGGACTCCAGTGGGGCCAACGTCCTGACTTTC.

This clone was seen a few times. The rearrangement uses TRBV29-1 and TRBJ2-1, with D unclear. The CDR3 sequence is 13 residues long. V was shortened by 7 bases and J by 8 bases, with 18 bases between the two germline ends. CDR1 and CDR2 from the germline V gene are SQVTM and ANQGSEA. The CDR3 DNA reads as TGCAGCGCTGACGGAGTTGAAGGCGATGAGCAGTTCTTC. Amino acids: CSADGVEGDEQFF.

This CDR3 reads CASSVGLGAPGGAFF. The CDR3 DNA is TGTGCCAGCAGCGTGGGATTGGGCGCGCCCGGGGGAGCTTTCTTT. The chain links TRBV7-3 to TRBJ1-1; tentatively, D is TRBD1 (5 bases). This CDR3 comprises 15 residues. Germline CDR1 is SGHTA and CDR2 is FQGTGA. Trimming shortened V by 5 bases and J by 10 bases, and 23 bases separated the two germline ends.

The V gene is TRBV27, the J gene TRBJ1-2, with D tentatively TRBD1 (6 bases). Trimming cost V 6 bases and J 2 bases, with 19 bases left between them. The CDR3 is 16 amino acids. Germline V gene lookup returns CDR1 MNHEY and CDR2 SMNVEV (reference sequence). The CDR3 sequence is CASRKNRVPFNYGYTF. CDR3 sequence (DNA): TGTGCCAGCAGGAAAAACAGGGTACCCTTCAACTATGGCTACACCTTC.

V gene TRBV27 combines with J gene TRBJ2-6; D unclear. The V gene lost 6 bases and the J gene lost 0 bases, with 12 bases spanning the gap. The CDR3 spans 16 residues. Germline V gene data show CDR1 as MNHEY and CDR2 as SMNVEV (reference sequence). For the CDR3, the DNA is TGTGCCAGCAGCATTACACGGAGCTCTGGGGCCAACGTCCTGACTTTC. As protein: CASSITRSSGANVLTF.

The chain links TRBV7-9 to TRBJ1-1; D perhaps matches TRBD1 (5 bases). Per the germline V gene, CDR1 is SEHNR and CDR2 is FQNEAQ (reference sequence). The germline V and J ends were trimmed by 5 bases and 6 bases, with 22 bases remaining between them. CDR3 size: 16 residues. This chain's CDR3 is CASSPRAGKVVAEAFF. CDR3 nucleotides: TGTGCCAGCAGCCCCCGGGCAGGGAAGGTTGTAGCTGAAGCTTTCTTT.

V is TRBV4-2 and J is TRBJ2-3, with TRBD2 as a possible D gene (5 bases). Germline values: CDR1 LGHNA, CDR2 YNFKEQ. This CDR3 spans 16 amino acids. Between the trimmed V and J ends, which lost 4 bases and 5 bases, there was a span of 19 bases. This CDR3 reads CASSLPGSGWVDTQYF. CDR3 DNA sequence: TGTGCCAGCAGCCTCCCGGGGTCCGGGTGGGTAGATACGCAGTATTTT.

This clone was detected only once. The chain combines TRBV7-2 with TRBJ2-1; D perhaps matches TRBD2 (5 bases). Trimming pared 1 base from V and 6 bases from J, leaving 10 bases between. CDR3 length: 14 residues. Germline V gives CDR1 SGHTA, CDR2 FQGNSA. CDR3 residues: CASSLEGLLNEQFF. The CDR3 nucleotides are TGTGCCAGCAGCTTAGAAGGACTGCTCAATGAGCAGTTCTTC.

This clone was seen a few times. V is TRBV7-8 and J is TRBJ2-5; possible D gene TRBD2, 6 bases. CDR3 length: 16 residues. CDR1 and CDR2 from the germline V gene are SGHVS and FQNEAQ. Trimming took off 2 bases at V and 4 bases at J, with 17 bases between the two ends. The CDR3 sequence is CASSLPPGRGRETQYF. Here the CDR3 DNA reads TGTGCCAGCAGCTTACCCCCAGGGCGGGGTAGAGAGACCCAGTACTTC.

There are a few counts of this clone. V is TRBV28 and J is TRBJ2-2, with 13 bases that match TRBD2. The CDR3 loop spans 16 amino acids. V lost 11 bases, J lost 3 bases, and 9 bases stayed unmatched. The germline CDR1 and CDR2 sequences are MDHEN and SYDVKM. The CDR3 bases are TGTGCCCGCACCCGACTAGCGGGGGGCCACACCGGGGAGCTGTTTTTT. It encodes CARTRLAGGHTGELFF.

The V call is TRBV5-1, the J call TRBJ2-6, with 8 bases that match TRBD2. The CDR3 consists of 18 residues. Germline V gives CDR1 SGHRS, CDR2 YFSETQ. V lost 4 bases and J lost 3; bases outside the gene matches: 12. The CDR3 loop reads CASSGGLPSGGGANVLTF. CDR3 coding DNA: TGCGCCAGCAGCGGGGGACTTCCCAGCGGGGGTGGGGCCAACGTCCTGACTTTC.

The rearrangement links TRBV29-1 to TRBJ2-7; maybe TRBD2 (7 bases). V lost 3 bases and J 6 bases, leaving 12 bases between the germline ends. The CDR3 runs 12 residues. Germline V lookup: CDR1 SQVTM, CDR2 ANQGSEA. The DNA for the CDR3 is TGCAGCGTTGACGGGGGGCCGGGCGAGCAGTACTTC. Protein: CSVDGGPGEQYF.

This clone was found a few times. The chain uses TRBV9 and TRBJ2-2, with 8 bases that match TRBD2. The junction had 7 bases not matched to a gene; V was cut back by 0 bases and J by 0 bases. The CDR3 totals 18 residues. CDR1 and CDR2 from the germline V gene are SGDLS and YYNGEE. The CDR3: CASSVELQRGTNTGELFF. DNA for the CDR3: TGTGCCAGCAGCGTAGAATTACAGCGGGGGACGAACACCGGGGAGCTGTTTTTT. The variable domain in full, completed from reference TRBV9 and TRBJ2-2, reads DSGVTQTPKHLITATGQRVTLRCSPRSGDLSVYWYQQSLDQGLQFLIQYYNGEERAKGNILERFSAQQFPDLHSELNLSSLELGDSALYFCASSVELQRGTNTGELFFGEGSRLTVL.

This chain uses TRBV27 with TRBJ1-4; no clear D gene. CDR3 length: 14 residues. The V gene lost 0 bases and the J gene lost 7 bases, with 9 bases spanning the gap. Germline V gene sequence: CDR1 MNHEY, CDR2 SMNVEV (reference sequence). CDR3 region: CASSLSRNGEKLFF. The CDR3 DNA sequence: TGTGCCAGCAGTTTATCTAGAAACGGTGAAAAACTGTTTTTT.

The chain combines TRBV9 with TRBJ2-1, with 10 bases identical to TRBD2. From germline, CDR1 is SGDLS and CDR2 YYNGEE. V lost 0 bases and J lost 5; bases outside the gene matches: 2. The CDR3 spans 15 residues. The CDR3 region is CASSVAGTSDNEQFF. Here the CDR3 DNA reads TGTGCCAGCAGCGTAGCTGGGACTAGCGACAATGAGCAGTTCTTC.

This sequence joins TRBV28 and TRBJ2-2; 8 positions agree with TRBD2. The V and J ends lost 7 bases and 3 bases, in that order; junction bases with no gene match: 4. CDR1 is MDHEN, CDR2 SYDVKM, per germline. The CDR3 loop spans 14 amino acids. CDR3 sequence: CASITGGDTGELFF. As DNA, the CDR3 is TGTGCCAGCATTACCGGGGGGGACACCGGGGAGCTGTTTTTT.

The J gene is TRBJ2-1, the V gene TRBV5-4, with 10 positions matching TRBD2. CDR1 is SGHNT, CDR2 YYREEE, per germline (reference sequence). With 4 bases clipped from V and 4 bases from J, the junction kept 17 bases outside the gene matches. This CDR3 contains 19 residues. The CDR3: CASSLPGLASLPAYNEQFF. CDR3 nucleotides: TGTGCCAGCAGCCTACCGGGACTAGCGTCCCTACCAGCTTACAATGAGCAGTTCTTC.

The genes are TRBV15 and TRBJ1-1; 7 nucleotides line up with TRBD1. V was pared by 3 bases and J by 8 bases, with 3 bases of the junction left unmatched. This CDR3 is built from 12 residues. Germline V gene data show CDR1 as LNHNV and CDR2 as YYDKDF (reference sequence). The CDR3 protein is CATSRETGEAFF. The CDR3 bases are TGTGCCACCAGCAGGGAGACAGGGGAAGCTTTCTTT. The complete variable domain, with remaining parts taken from reference TRBV15 and TRBJ1-1, reads DAMVIQNPRYQVTQFGKPVTLSCSQTLNHNVMYWYQQKSSQAPKLLFHYYDKDFNNEADTPDNFQSRRPNTSFCFLDIRSPGLGDTAMYLCATSRETGEAFFGQGTRLTVV.

This sequence joins TRBV5-4 and TRBJ2-3; no reliable D call. This CDR3 contains 13 residues. Germline CDR1 and CDR2: SGHNT and YYREEE (reference sequence). Trimming left V 2 bases short and J 0 bases short, with 4 bases between. CDR3 in amino acids: CASSLTSTDTQYF. In nucleotides, the CDR3 is TGTGCCAGCAGCTTAACTAGCACAGATACGCAGTATTTT.

The genes are TRBV5-6 and TRBJ2-3; 8 nucleotides line up with TRBD1. V lost 2 bases and J lost 0; bases outside the gene matches: 11. The CDR3 extends over 18 amino acids. Per germline, CDR1 SGHDT and CDR2 YYEEEE. In DNA, the CDR3 is TGTGCCAGCAGCTTTCCTCGACAGGGGCGACTTAGCACAGATACGCAGTATTTT. It encodes CASSFPRQGRLSTDTQYF.

This chain connects TRBV9 to TRBJ1-3; D call uncertain. The V gene lost 1 base and the J gene lost 2 bases, with 22 bases spanning the gap. Germline CDR1 reads SGDLS; CDR2 reads YYNGEE. The CDR3 spans 19 residues. The CDR3 DNA is TGTGCCAGCAGCGTAAGAGAACCCAGTTTAGGAGGAACTGGAAACACCATATATTTT. The encoded protein is CASSVREPSLGGTGNTIYF. Looking up the rest from reference TRBV9 and TRBJ1-3 gives the full variable domain: DSGVTQTPKHLITATGQRVTLRCSPRSGDLSVYWYQQSLDQGLQFLIQYYNGEERAKGNILERFSAQQFPDLHSELNLSSLELGDSALYFCASSVREPSLGGTGNTIYFGEGSWLTVV.

The chain uses TRBV28 and TRBJ1-1; D unresolved. Trimming pared 5 bases from V and 11 bases from J, leaving 15 bases between. The CDR3 loop spans 12 amino acids. The germline V gene encodes CDR1 MDHEN and CDR2 SYDVKM. The CDR3 DNA reads as TGTGCCAGCAGTAGGCAGCCCCTCGGGGCTTTCTTT. Its protein is CASSRQPLGAFF.

This rearrangement joins TRBV27 to TRBJ2-1; 7 bases align to TRBD2. The CDR3 extends over 13 amino acids. J was trimmed by 3 bases and V by 8 bases; bases with no gene match: 4. Germline V lookup: CDR1 MNHEY, CDR2 SMNVEV (reference sequence). In DNA form, the CDR3 reads TGTGCCAGCGGACCGGGAGGCTACAATGAGCAGTTCTTC. Amino acid sequence: CASGPGGYNEQFF.

This chain connects TRBV5-4 to TRBJ2-1; perhaps TRBD1 as D (5 bases). In germline, CDR1 is SGHNT, CDR2 YYREEE (reference sequence). There are 16 residues in the CDR3. Trimming pared 0 bases from V and 10 bases from J, leaving 20 bases between. The CDR3 DNA follows: TGTGCCAGCAGCTTGGGAGGTAGCATTCCCCCAGGGGAGCAGTTCTTC. This sequence encodes CASSLGGSIPPGEQFF. Together with reference TRBV5-4 and TRBJ2-1, the CDR3 gives the full variable domain: ETGVTQSPTHLIKTRGQQVTLRCSSQSGHNTVSWYQQALGQGPQFIFQYYREEENGRGNFPPRFSGLQFPNYSSELNVNALELDDSALYLCASSLGGSIPPGEQFFGPGTRLTVL.